This TCR beta chain was retrieved from a study of radiotherapy plus CTLA-4 blockade in lung cancer. Study-level points and caveats: Among blood TCR repertoires after radiotherapy plus ipilimumab, tumor-derived clones expanded. In blood, early T cell clone dynamics reportedly predicted response best, together with interferon-beta.

Sequencing was performed with immunoSEQ multiplex PCR; in TCRdb, only in-frame clones are kept and a portion is missing. The repertoire holds 35,000 to 50,000 clones, with approximately 70% as singletons. The CDR3 length is 13 residues. In germline, CDR1 is MNHEY, CDR2 SMNVEV (reference sequence). V was pared by 6 bases and J by 12 bases, with 9 bases of the junction left unmatched. Chemo-refractory metastatic non-small-cell lung cancer patients received focal radiation with ipilimumab CTLA-4 blockade. Points on this clone: Its antigen is as yet unknown.

This sequence joins TRBV27 and TRBJ1-1, with TRBD1 identical over 11 bases. This clonotype originated in a human donor with non-small cell lung cancer who had a complete response to radiotherapy plus ipilimumab. Source: peripheral blood, taken from a patient treated with radiotherapy plus ipilimumab. CDR3 in amino acids: CASRPGTGGRTFF. In nucleotides, the CDR3 is TGTGCCAGCAGACCCGGGACAGGGGGGAGGACTTTCTTT.